The 20 T cell receptor beta chains in this list originate from one sample, sequenced in a study of blood T cell repertoires in COVID-19. The method was immunoSEQ multiplex PCR; TCRdb's version includes in-frame clones alone and lacks a portion of them. The sample carries 300,000 to 350,000 clones, approximately 90% recorded once. Sequencing was carried out using peripheral blood. All receptors derive from a man younger than 35 with active or convalescent COVID-19.

The rearrangement uses TRBV7-2 and TRBJ1-1; 7 positions agree with TRBD1. The CDR3 spans 10 residues. The V and J ends lost 9 bases and 9 bases, in that order; junction bases with no gene match: 4. Germline loops: CDR1 SGHTA, CDR2 FQGNSA. CDR3 sequence reads: CASGGQKAFF. CDR3 coding DNA: TGTGCCAGTGGGGGACAGAAAGCTTTCTTT.

The chain uses TRBV5-1 and TRBJ1-1, with a tentative D call TRBD1 (6 bases). Trimming left V 2 bases short and J 4 bases short, with 15 bases between. The germline CDR1 and CDR2 sequences are SGHRS and YFSETQ. This CDR3 is built from 15 residues. CDR3 DNA: TGCGCCAGCAGCTTTGAGACGTCAGGGGTCACTGAAGCTTTCTTT. It encodes CASSFETSGVTEAFF.

The CDR3 spells CASSRGQLNEKLFF. The CDR3 DNA reads TGTGCCAGCAGCCGAGGACAGTTAAATGAAAAACTGTTTTTT. The chain employs TRBV14 and TRBJ1-4; TRBD1 is a possible D gene (6 bases). This CDR3 comprises 14 residues. Germline loops: CDR1 SGHDN, CDR2 FVKESK. V lost 4 bases, J lost 5 bases, and 11 bases lay in between.

This chain connects TRBV9 to TRBJ2-7; TRBD2 matches at 7 bases. V was pared by 0 bases and J by 3 bases, with 6 bases of the junction left unmatched. Germline CDR1 reads SGDLS; CDR2 reads YYNGEE. The CDR3 covers 15 residues. CDR3 coding DNA: TGTGCCAGCAGCGTAGATCCTAGCGGAATCTACGAGCAGTACTTC. It translates to CASSVDPSGIYEQYF. Together with reference TRBV9 and TRBJ2-7, the CDR3 gives the full variable domain: DSGVTQTPKHLITATGQRVTLRCSPRSGDLSVYWYQQSLDQGLQFLIQYYNGEERAKGNILERFSAQQFPDLHSELNLSSLELGDSALYFCASSVDPSGIYEQYFGPGTRLTVT.

J is TRBJ2-1 and V is TRBV29-1, with D perhaps TRBD1 (5 bases). The length of the CDR3 is 14 residues. Per the germline V gene, CDR1 is SQVTM and CDR2 is ANQGSEA. The ends were cut back, 4 bases at V and 7 bases at J, with 17 bases in the middle. The CDR3 spells CSVAQSGSWNEQFF. For the CDR3, the DNA is TGCAGCGTTGCTCAGTCAGGGTCGTGGAATGAGCAGTTCTTC.

The V call is TRBV5-6, the J call TRBJ2-3; 11 bases are shared with TRBD2. Germline V gene data show CDR1 as SGHDT and CDR2 as YYEEEE. Losses at the gene ends were 3 bases for V and 5 bases for J; bases not matched to a gene: 11. This CDR3 is built from 17 residues. CDR3 region: CASSWAALAGGGDTQYF. Written as DNA, the CDR3 is TGTGCCAGCAGCTGGGCCGCGCTAGCGGGGGGTGGAGATACGCAGTATTTT.

This clone occurred a few times. The junction and the germline gene differ at one end; a read error may be behind it. V is TRBV6-1 and J is TRBJ1-5; 12 bases map to TRBD1. Per the germline V gene, CDR1 is MNHNS and CDR2 is SASEGT. The length of the CDR3 is 17 residues. The CDR3 coding sequence is TGTGCCAGCAGGGAAGGGACAGGGGGCCTCGGCAATCAGCCCCAGCATTTT. As protein: CASREGTGGLGNQPQHF.

V gene TRBV29-1 combines with J gene TRBJ1-2, with 8 bases fitting TRBD1. V lost 3 bases and J lost 4; bases outside the gene matches: 4. This CDR3 has 13 amino acids. Germline CDR1 SQVTM, CDR2 ANQGSEA. The CDR3 region is CSVDDRGTYGYTF. CDR3 nucleotide sequence: TGCAGCGTTGATGACAGGGGAACCTATGGCTACACCTTC.

This sequence joins TRBV16 and TRBJ1-1; D gene uncertain. Germline CDR1 reads KGHSY; CDR2 reads FQNENV. V dropped 4 bases and J dropped 4 bases, with 7 bases sitting between them. There are 12 residues in the CDR3. The CDR3 coding sequence is TGTGCCAGCAGCCCCTATGTCACTGAAGCTTTCTTT. It is translated as CASSPYVTEAFF. Full variable domain (outside the CDR3, taken from reference TRBV16 and TRBJ1-1): GEEVAQTPKHLVRGEGQKAKLYCAPIKGHSYVFWYQQVLKNEFKFLISFQNENVFDETGMPKERFSAKCLPNSPCSLEIQATKLEDSAVYFCASSPYVTEAFFGQGTRLTVV.

This clone showed up just once. The rearrangement links TRBV19 to TRBJ2-4; D possibly corresponds to TRBD1 (5 bases). Trimming took 6 bases from V and 2 from J, leaving 17 bases between them. Germline V gene data show CDR1 as LNHDA and CDR2 as SQIVND (reference sequence). The CDR3 extends over 16 amino acids. CDR3 sequence: CASSPPQGSSKNIQYF. The CDR3, as DNA: TGTGCCAGTAGCCCCCCCCAGGGAAGTTCCAAAAACATTCAGTACTTC.

The V call is TRBV15, the J call TRBJ2-1; maybe TRBD2 (5 bases). The CDR3 loop spans 15 amino acids. V was cut by 3 bases and J by 6 bases, with 15 bases left in between. Germline V gene data show CDR1 as LNHNV and CDR2 as YYDKDF (reference sequence). CDR3 coding DNA: TGTGCCACCAGCAGTAAAACCGGAGGCCCCAATGAGCAGTTCTTC. Its protein product is CATSSKTGGPNEQFF.

The chain recombines TRBV29-1 with TRBJ1-1, with D unclear. Germline V gives CDR1 SQVTM, CDR2 ANQGSEA. The V and J ends lost 3 bases and 4 bases respectively, with 15 bases between them. There are 14 residues in the CDR3. The CDR3 sequence: CSVEGRRGSTEAFF. The CDR3 DNA follows: TGCAGCGTTGAGGGAAGGCGGGGTAGCACTGAAGCTTTCTTT.

The chain has TRBV5-1 and TRBJ2-7, with 7 bases aligning to TRBD1. Trimming removed 0 bases from V and 3 bases from J; junction bases left unmatched: 3. Germline lookup yields CDR1 SGHRS and CDR2 YFSETQ. This CDR3 comprises 14 residues. The chain's CDR3 is CASSLVRGNYEQYF. The CDR3 bases are TGCGCCAGCAGCTTGGTCAGGGGGAACTACGAGCAGTACTTC.

This clone is classed as medium-sized. The chain employs TRBV6-4 and TRBJ2-1; maybe TRBD2 (6 bases). Germline V gives CDR1 MRHNA, CDR2 SNTAGT. This CDR3 is 13 amino acids long. Trimming left V 0 bases short and J 6 bases short, with 6 bases between. Written as DNA, the CDR3 is TGTGCCAGCAGTGACTCGACTAGCAATGAGCAGTTCTTC. Encoded protein: CASSDSTSNEQFF.

The chain joins TRBV29-1 to TRBJ1-2, with 8 bases lining up with TRBD1. CDR3 size: 14 residues. Germline V lookup: CDR1 SQVTM, CDR2 ANQGSEA. V lost 6 bases, J lost 1 base, and 7 bases stayed unmatched. CDR3 DNA sequence: TGCAGCGTCGTGGGGACAGGCCTTAACTATGGCTACACCTTC. Translated, it gives CSVVGTGLNYGYTF.

The rearrangement links TRBV18 to TRBJ1-5, with no clear D. The V end was cut by 5 bases, the J end by 2 bases, with 10 bases between. This CDR3 comprises 14 residues. Germline loops: CDR1 KGHSH, CDR2 LQKENI. CDR3 DNA: TGTGCCAGCTCAAGAGGGTGGGGCAATCAGCCCCAGCATTTT. It codes for CASSRGWGNQPQHF.

This clone appeared once. The genes are TRBV19 and TRBJ1-1, with TRBD1 matching over 9 bases. V lost 5 bases to trimming and J lost 6 bases; unmatched junction nucleotides: 19. The CDR3 spans 18 residues. CDR1 is LNHDA and CDR2 is SQIVND in the germline V gene (reference sequence). The CDR3, as DNA: TGTGCCAGTAGTCTGAACCGGGACAGGGCATATAGGACACCTGAAGCTTTCTTT. Translation: CASSLNRDRAYRTPEAFF.

This clone was detected only a few times. This sample also contains other DNA sequences that code for the same CDR3. This rearrangement joins TRBV7-8 to TRBJ2-7, with 9 nucleotides matching TRBD1. The CDR3 loop spans 13 amino acids. Germline V lookup: CDR1 SGHVS, CDR2 FQNEAQ. Trimming cost V 4 bases and J 6 bases; bases outside gene matches: 4. The CDR3 spells CASSSDRGGEQYF. The CDR3 coding sequence is TGTGCCAGCAGCTCGGACAGGGGCGGCGAGCAGTACTTC.

The genes are TRBV28 and TRBJ2-7; the D gene is possibly TRBD1 (5 bases). The CDR3 spans 12 residues. The germline V and J ends were trimmed by 2 bases and 4 bases, with 6 bases remaining between them. The V gene's germline CDR1 is MDHEN and CDR2 SYDVKM. CDR3 region: CASSLKGYEQYF. In DNA, the CDR3 is TGTGCCAGCAGTTTAAAGGGGTACGAGCAGTACTTC.

The V gene is TRBV9, the J gene TRBJ2-7; 11 bases are shared with TRBD1. There are 15 residues in the CDR3. Germline V gives CDR1 SGDLS, CDR2 YYNGEE. The junction had 3 bases not matched to a gene; V was cut back by 1 base and J by 3 bases. The CDR3 DNA sequence: TGTGCCAGCAGCGTACGGACAGGGGGCTTCTACGAGCAGTACTTC. It codes for CASSVRTGGFYEQYF.